In this sample, the clone carrying this TCR beta chain turned up a few times. Its specificity is unknown. There are 14 residues in the CDR3. CDR1 and CDR2 (germline): DFQATT, SNEGSKA (reference sequence). The junction had 6 bases not matched to a gene; V was cut back by 5 bases and J by 3 bases. This entry comes from a study of identical twins. Whole-study findings and limits: There was an excess of low generation probability in the out-of-frame alpha sequences that twins shared. Instead of following the same donors, the conclusions were based on cross-sectional statistical analysis.

A universal primer site arose from template switching, and cDNA bore unique molecular identifiers. One entry per CDR3 protein, called by TCRdb with MiXCR from the 5' RACE reads. This table has hundreds of thousands of distinct CDR3 sequences, around 8.3% appearing once. The sample also formed part of further work on yellow fever vaccine responses in identical twins.

The receptor was derived from a woman aged 18-29 years in good health. Sequenced material: PBMCs. This chain links TRBV20-1 with TRBJ2-1; 8 nucleotides match TRBD1. CDR3 DNA: TGCAGTGCTCCGACAGGGGTGAACTACAATGAGCAGTTCTTC. The encoded protein is CSAPTGVNYNEQFF.